What follows are 8 T cell receptor beta chains derived from one specimen sequenced in a study of breast tumors, draining lymph nodes, adjacent tissues. TCRdb recomputed calls from the multiplex PCR reads with MiXCR, one row per CDR3 protein. The sample gives fewer than 250,000 distinct CDR3 sequences, approximately 30% of which show up once; 1.2% to 1.5% is in the top ten. Breast cancer patients provided tissue from their axillary draining lymph nodes. Sequencing was carried out using axillary lymph node tissue. The source is a female donor with breast cancer. Some clones in this sample may be carry-over from other donors' samples.

In its sample, this clonotype was seen a few times. J is TRBJ2-7 and V is TRBV13; D may match TRBD1 or TRBD2 (7 bases each). Germline V gene lookup returns CDR1 PRHDT and CDR2 FYEKMQ (reference sequence). The CDR3 sequence is 12 residues long. V lost 7 bases and J lost 5, with 12 bases in between. This CDR3 is CASNQGGNEQYF. The CDR3 DNA is TGTGCCAGCAACCAGGGGGGGAACGAGCAGTACTTC.

The chain employs TRBV27 and TRBJ1-5; no firm D call. The ends were cut back, 7 bases at V and 4 bases at J, with 8 bases in the middle. The CDR3 has 12 residues. Germline V gene sequence: CDR1 MNHEY, CDR2 SMNVEV (reference sequence). CDR3 DNA sequence: TGTGCCAGCACCACTCAAAATCAGCCCCAGCATTTT. It is translated as CASTTQNQPQHF.

As concerns this clonotype: Since a much larger clone is just one base distant, this may be a read error. The CDR3 DNA is TGTGGCAGCAGTTACGACCCCACTCGGGAGCTGTTTTTT. Translation gives CGSSYDPTRELFF. The V call is TRBV6-5, the J call TRBJ2-2, with D unclear. This CDR3 contains 13 residues. Germline V gives CDR1 MNHEY, CDR2 SVGAGI.

The table lists this clonotype with many counts. The rearrangement joins TRBV11-1 to TRBJ2-1, with 10 positions matching TRBD2. J lost 8 bases, V lost 5 bases, and 9 bases had no gene match. The germline V gene encodes CDR1 SGHAT and CDR2 FQDESV (reference sequence). The CDR3 is made up of 15 amino acids. CDR3 nucleotide sequence: TGTGCCAGCAGCGTTACTAGCGGGGTCTGGGATGAGCAGTTCTTC. As protein: CASSVTSGVWDEQFF. Supplemented by reference TRBV11-1 and TRBJ2-1, the full variable domain reads EAEVAQSPRYKITEKSQAVAFWCDPISGHATLYWYRQILGQGPELLVQFQDESVVDDSQLPKDRFSAERLKGVDSTLKIQPAELGDSAMYLCASSVTSGVWDEQFFGPGTRLTVL.

The rearrangement uses TRBV13 and TRBJ1-2, with D uncertain. There are 16 residues in the CDR3. V lost 2 bases and J 4 bases, leaving 17 bases between the germline ends. Germline assignment: CDR1 PRHDT and CDR2 FYEKMQ (reference sequence). Written as DNA, the CDR3 is TGTGCCAGCAGCTTACCGGGTGGGCGGCAGTCCTATGGCTACACCTTC. Translation: CASSLPGGRQSYGYTF. The variable domain in full, with the rest retrieved from reference TRBV13 and TRBJ1-2, is AAGVIQSPRHLIKEKRETATLKCYPIPRHDTVYWYQQGPGQDPQFLISFYEKMQSDKGSIPDRFSAQQFSDYHSELNMSSLELGDSALYFCASSLPGGRQSYGYTFGSGTRLTVV.

This clonotype was seen a few times. Just one base apart from a much larger clone, this may be a read error. The chain couples TRBV11-2 to TRBJ1-5; D is ambiguous. This CDR3 comprises 15 residues. Trimming shortened V by 4 bases and J by 6 bases, and 16 bases separated the two germline ends. The germline gives CDR1 SGHAT, CDR2 FQNNGV. The CDR3 nucleotides are TGTGCCAGCAGCTCAAATTTAACAGCGGCTCAGCCCCAGCATTTT. Protein product: CASSSNLTAAQPQHF.

This clonotype was picked up many times. The CDR3 is CASSQVWGIRDPPLHF. In nucleotides, the CDR3 is TGTGCCAGCAGCCAAGTATGGGGGATACGGGACCCACCCCTCCACTTT. The V gene is TRBV4-2, the J gene TRBJ1-6, with D possibly matching TRBD1 (5 bases). Germline CDR1 reads LGHNA; CDR2 reads YNFKEQ. V lost 1 base and J 11 bases, leaving 18 bases between the germline ends. CDR3 length: 16 amino acids.

This clonotype has a handful of counts. In DNA form, the CDR3 reads TGCAGTGCTAGAGATCCGGAGGGGGCTGGCACTGAAGCTTTCTTT. Amino acids: CSARDPEGAGTEAFF. This chain joins TRBV20-1 and TRBJ1-1; 7 bases are a match to TRBD1. This CDR3 region has 15 residues. Germline V gives CDR1 DFQATT, CDR2 SNEGSKA (reference sequence). With V trimmed by 0 bases and J by 4 bases, 8 bases remained unmatched.